These 8 T cell receptor beta chains were sequenced from one sample in a study of regulatory T cells in long-lasting Graves disease. Documented time point: persistent/refractory GD, antithyroid drugs over 5 years with positive TRAb. After RNA was extracted from PBMCs, the TCR library was made from it. Arm-PCR of CDR3 regions and iRepertoire HTBI primers were used to build TCR beta libraries. One entry per CDR3 protein, called by TCRdb with MiXCR from the multiplex PCR reads. The sample has some 370,000 distinct CDR3 sequences; less than 25% are singletons. The sample consisted of peripheral blood mononuclear cells (PBMCs), taken when the disease was refractory, from a patient treated with antithyroid drugs. These receptors were taken from a female donor with Graves disease.

J is TRBJ2-1 and V is TRBV11-3; no definite D call. Trimming shortened V by 5 bases and J by 6 bases, and 14 bases separated the two germline ends. CDR3 length equals 14 residues. Germline CDR1 SGHNT, CDR2 YENEEA. The CDR3 here is CASSLWASGNEQFF. As DNA, the CDR3 is TGTGCCAGCAGCCTCTGGGCCTCCGGCAATGAGCAGTTCTTC.

This clonotype was counted ten times or more. The chain is built from TRBV6-1 and TRBJ2-4; 10 bases agree with TRBD2. J was trimmed by 4 bases and V by 5 bases; bases with no gene match: 5. Germline values: CDR1 MNHNS, CDR2 SASEGT. The CDR3 is made up of 15 amino acids. The CDR3 loop is CASSPRLAGKNIQYF. CDR3 bases: TGTGCCAGCAGTCCCCGACTAGCGGGTAAAAACATTCAGTACTTC.

This clonotype turned up a few times. V usage is TRBV12-3 or TRBV12-4 and J usage is TRBJ1-5, with D maybe TRBD1 (5 bases). The CDR3 extends over 13 amino acids. Trimming left V 3 bases short and J 7 bases short, with 10 bases between. CDR3 protein: CASSFGGLQPQHF. The CDR3 DNA is TGTGCCAGCAGTTTTGGGGGATTACAGCCCCAGCATTTT.

V gene TRBV18 combines with J gene TRBJ1-5, with D possibly matching TRBD1 (6 bases). The V end was cut by 6 bases, the J end by 3 bases, with 15 bases between. The germline CDR1 and CDR2 sequences are KGHSH and LQKENI. This CDR3 is built from 15 residues. CDR3 coding DNA: TGTGCCAGCTCTCTCTCGACAGGCCCCAATCAGCCCCAGCATTTT. Its protein product is CASSLSTGPNQPQHF.

The sample holds many counts of this clonotype. The V call is TRBV6-1, the J call TRBJ1-1; D not resolved. V shed 7 bases and J shed 1 base, with 16 bases lying between them. The CDR3 length is 15 residues. The germline CDR1 and CDR2 sequences are MNHNS and SASEGT. As DNA, the CDR3 is TGTGCCAGCAAACCCAAGGGTTTCCGGAACACTGAAGCTTTCTTT. As protein: CASKPKGFRNTEAFF.

The V and J genes are TRBV20-1 and TRBJ2-5; D perhaps matches TRBD2 (5 bases). CDR1 is DFQATT, CDR2 SNEGSKA, per germline (reference sequence). This CDR3 contains 14 residues. The V and J ends lost 3 bases and 4 bases respectively, with 15 bases between them. CDR3 nucleotides: TGCAGTGCTAGCGGGGATGATATCTTAGAGACCCAGTACTTC. This codes for CSASGDDILETQYF.

The chain links TRBV29-1 to TRBJ2-7; D may be TRBD1 (5 bases). V lost 0 bases and J 0 bases, leaving 6 bases between the germline ends. The CDR3 runs to 13 residues. CDR1 and CDR2 (germline): SQVTM, ANQGSEA. The CDR3 nucleotides are TGCAGCGTTGAAGACGACAGCTCCTACGAGCAGTACTTC. It is translated as CSVEDDSSYEQYF.

This clonotype was recorded a few times. The chain joins TRBV7-9 to TRBJ1-4, with no clear D. The CDR3 contains 15 residues. V was trimmed by 2 bases and J by 0 bases, leaving 7 bases between them. Germline CDR1 reads SEHNR; CDR2 reads FQNEAQ (reference sequence). The CDR3 nucleotides read TGTGCCAGCAGCTTATATGGTGCAACTAATGAAAAACTGTTTTTT. It encodes CASSLYGATNEKLFF.